This entry concerns a single TCR beta chain. Its specificity is not known. These data belong to a study of regulatory T cells in long-lasting Graves disease. Whole-study results and caveats: Investigators studied peripheral blood only, not thyroid tissue.

Sequencing libraries for TCR beta were prepared with iRepertoire HTBI primers and Arm-PCR of CDR3 regions. TCRdb analysed the multiplex PCR reads with MiXCR anew, one entry per CDR3 protein. This sample yields hundreds of thousands of distinct CDR3 sequences, of which roughly 15% are seen a single time; under 20% belongs to the top ten. Described time point: newly diagnosed GD, antithyroid drugs for less than 3 months. Extracted PBMC RNA gave rise to the TCR library. V lost 1 base and J 2 bases, leaving 12 bases between the germline ends. Germline V gene data show CDR1 as LGHDT and CDR2 as YNNKEL (reference sequence). The CDR3 is made up of 15 amino acids. In addition, the sample was reused for a study of T cells in Graves' hyperthyroidism and ophthalmopathy. Per that study: Graves' hyperthyroidism without ophthalmopathy progression within 18 months was termed stable. TCR CDR3 underwent first-round RT-PCR with the HTBI primer set.

The rearrangement uses TRBV3-1 and TRBJ2-7, with D possibly matching TRBD1 (6 bases). This TCR derives from a woman between 25 and 40 years old with Graves disease. Sequencing used peripheral blood mononuclear cells (PBMCs), obtained at new diagnosis, from a patient treated with antithyroid drugs. CDR3 in amino acids: CASSQGDRPPYEQYF. The DNA of the CDR3 is TGTGCCAGCAGCCAAGGCGACAGGCCCCCCTACGAGCAGTACTTC.